This T cell receptor (beta chain) was recovered during a study of T cells after posttransplantation cyclophosphamide. Remarks on this clone: Antigen specificity is unknown.

Some clones are missing from TCRdb's copy, which holds only in-frame ones; the method was immunoSEQ multiplex PCR. The repertoire includes 66,000 or so clones, over 85% of them detected once, and around 3.1% sits in the top ten. Study-level points and caveats: Blood and skin or GI T cell repertoires showed limited TRB overlap. Recipient CMV seropositivity and CMV reactivation strongly tracked TRB clonality. Later post-transplant blood repertoires were often dominated by donor CD8+ memory clones.

The receptor was derived from a woman aged 30 to 39 in good health and a related stem cell transplant donor. The sample consisted of PBMCs.

CDR3 sequence: CASRTGGGSPLHF. CDR3 bases: TGTGCCAGCAGGACAGGGGGCGGTTCACCCCTCCACTTT. The V call is TRBV28, the J call TRBJ1-6, with 10 bases identical to TRBD1. This CDR3 contains 13 residues. CDR1 is MDHEN, CDR2 SYDVKM, per germline. V lost 6 bases and J lost 9; bases outside the gene matches: 2.